The rows below give T cell receptor beta chains drawn from one sample of a study of control samples from healthy donors and cancer patients. The method was immunoSEQ multiplex PCR; TCRdb's version includes in-frame clones alone and lacks a portion of them. The repertoire includes about 92,000 clones, roughly four fifths of them detected once, and about 9.2% sits in the top ten. The sample was blood. The receptors shown here come from a woman in her fifties or sixties in good health. Each CDR3 is given with its conserved first and last residue. D genes are given only for firm matches. Only part of the rows carry a size: once, few, many, or a class if the clone is expanded.

size	D	J	V	DNA	CDR3
once	-	TRBJ1-1	TRBV11-2	TGTGCCAGCAGCTTAATTGGTCGGGCAGGGCGGGATACTGAAGCTTTCTTT	CASSLIGRAGRDTEAFF
few	TRBD1	TRBJ2-7	TRBV2	TGTGCCAGCAGAAGACGGGACAGGGGGCCCGAGCAGTACTTC	CASRRRDRGPEQYF
-	TRBD2	TRBJ2-1	TRBV4-3	TGCGCCAGCAGCCAAGAAAGGGCTAGCGGGGTGATCTTC	CASSQERASGVIF
-	TRBD2	TRBJ2-1	TRBV28	TGTGCCAGCAGCCCCCTGAGGGAGGGCCCAGGAGATGAGCAGTTCTTC	CASSPLREGPGDEQFF
-	TRBD1	TRBJ1-2	TRBV3-1/TRBV3-2	TGTGCCAGCAGCCCCGGACAGGGGGGCGGCTACACCTTC	CASSPGQGGGYTF
-	TRBD2	TRBJ2-1	TRBV24-1	TGTGCCACCAGTGATACCGGGGGGTTGCAGCGGGAGTTCAATGAGCAGTTCTTC	CATSDTGGLQREFNEQFF
-	-	TRBJ1-4	TRBV29-1	TGCAGCGTTCGAGTACCAAGTTTTGGTGAAAAACTGTTTTTT	CSVRVPSFGEKLFF
-	TRBD2	TRBJ2-1	TRBV7-9	TGTGCCAGCAGCTCCCCGGGACTAGCGAAGAATGAGCAGTTCTTC	CASSSPGLAKNEQFF
-	-	TRBJ1-5	TRBV29-1	TGCAGCGTTGCACAGGCGGACAATCAGCCCCAGCATTTT	CSVAQADNQPQHF
-	-	TRBJ1-5	TRBV19	TGTGCCAGTAGTATAGTGGGGGCAGGGGCCCTCCTCAATCAGCCCCAGCATTTT	CASSIVGAGALLNQPQHF